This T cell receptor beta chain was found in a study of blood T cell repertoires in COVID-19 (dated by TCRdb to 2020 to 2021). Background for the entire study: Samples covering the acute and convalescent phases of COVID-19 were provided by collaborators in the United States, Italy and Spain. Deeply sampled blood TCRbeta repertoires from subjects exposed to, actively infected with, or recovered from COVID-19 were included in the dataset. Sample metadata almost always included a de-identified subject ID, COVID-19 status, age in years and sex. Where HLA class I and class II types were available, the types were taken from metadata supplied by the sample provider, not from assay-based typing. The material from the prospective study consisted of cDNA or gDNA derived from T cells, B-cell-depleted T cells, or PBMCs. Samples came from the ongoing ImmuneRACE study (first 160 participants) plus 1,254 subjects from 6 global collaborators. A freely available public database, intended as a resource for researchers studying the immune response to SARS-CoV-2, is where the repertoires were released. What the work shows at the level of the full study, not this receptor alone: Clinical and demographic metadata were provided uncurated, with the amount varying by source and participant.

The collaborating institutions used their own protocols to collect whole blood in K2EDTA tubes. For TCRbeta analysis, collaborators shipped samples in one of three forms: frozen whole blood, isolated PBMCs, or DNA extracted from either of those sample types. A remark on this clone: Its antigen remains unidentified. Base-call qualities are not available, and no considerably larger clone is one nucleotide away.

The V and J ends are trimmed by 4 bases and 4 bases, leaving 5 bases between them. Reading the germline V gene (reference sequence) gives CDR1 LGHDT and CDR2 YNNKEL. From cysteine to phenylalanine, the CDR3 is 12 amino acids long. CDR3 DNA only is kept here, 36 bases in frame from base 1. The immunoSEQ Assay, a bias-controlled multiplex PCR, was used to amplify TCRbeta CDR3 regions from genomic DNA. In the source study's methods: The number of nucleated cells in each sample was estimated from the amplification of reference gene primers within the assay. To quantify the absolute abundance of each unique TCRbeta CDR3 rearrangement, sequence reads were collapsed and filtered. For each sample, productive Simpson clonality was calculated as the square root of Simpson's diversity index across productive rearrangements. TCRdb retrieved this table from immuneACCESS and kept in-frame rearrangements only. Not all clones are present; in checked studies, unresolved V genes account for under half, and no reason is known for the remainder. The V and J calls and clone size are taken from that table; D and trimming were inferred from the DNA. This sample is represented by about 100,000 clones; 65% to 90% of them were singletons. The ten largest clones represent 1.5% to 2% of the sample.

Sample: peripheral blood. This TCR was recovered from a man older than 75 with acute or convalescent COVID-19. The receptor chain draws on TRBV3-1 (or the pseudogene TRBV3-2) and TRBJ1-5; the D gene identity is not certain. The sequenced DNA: TGTGCCAGCAGCCCGGGGAATCAGCCCCAGCATTTT. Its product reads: CASSPGNQPQHF.